The T cell receptor beta chain described here comes from a study of OX40 agonist ivuxolimab in advanced cancers. CDR1 and CDR2 (germline): MNHNS, SASEGT. This CDR3 region has 15 residues. Losses at the gene ends were 2 bases for V and 2 bases for J; bases not matched to a gene: 0. This clone turned up a few times. The protocol was immunoSEQ multiplex PCR, while the TCRdb copy is restricted to in-frame clones and leaves out a portion. Of around 46,000 clones listed, about 79% are singletons. The sequencing here drew on CD4+ or CD8+ T cells sorted from blood, taken in a trial of the OX40 agonist ivuxolimab. This TCR derives from an adult with an advanced solid tumor such as melanoma, head and neck, liver or kidney cancer. The V and J genes are TRBV6-1 and TRBJ2-5, with 12 positions matching TRBD2. The CDR3 loop reads CASSELAGGQETQYF. The CDR3, as DNA: TGTGCCAGCAGTGAACTAGCGGGGGGGCAAGAGACCCAGTACTTC.